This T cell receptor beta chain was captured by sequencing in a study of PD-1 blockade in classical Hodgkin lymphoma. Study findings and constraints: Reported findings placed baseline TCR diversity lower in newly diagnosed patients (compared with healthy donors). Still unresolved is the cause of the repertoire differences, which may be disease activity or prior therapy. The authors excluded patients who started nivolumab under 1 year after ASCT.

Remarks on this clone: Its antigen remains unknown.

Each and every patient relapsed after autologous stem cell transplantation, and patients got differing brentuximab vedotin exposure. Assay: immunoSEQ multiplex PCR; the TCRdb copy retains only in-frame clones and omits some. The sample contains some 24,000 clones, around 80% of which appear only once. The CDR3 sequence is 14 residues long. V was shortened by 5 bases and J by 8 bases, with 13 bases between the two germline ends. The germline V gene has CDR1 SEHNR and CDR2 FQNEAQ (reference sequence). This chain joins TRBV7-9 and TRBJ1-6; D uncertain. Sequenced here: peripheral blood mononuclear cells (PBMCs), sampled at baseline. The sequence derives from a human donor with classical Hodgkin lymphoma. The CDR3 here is CASSASFRDSPLHF. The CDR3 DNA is TGTGCCAGCAGCGCTAGTTTCCGGGATTCACCCCTCCACTTT.